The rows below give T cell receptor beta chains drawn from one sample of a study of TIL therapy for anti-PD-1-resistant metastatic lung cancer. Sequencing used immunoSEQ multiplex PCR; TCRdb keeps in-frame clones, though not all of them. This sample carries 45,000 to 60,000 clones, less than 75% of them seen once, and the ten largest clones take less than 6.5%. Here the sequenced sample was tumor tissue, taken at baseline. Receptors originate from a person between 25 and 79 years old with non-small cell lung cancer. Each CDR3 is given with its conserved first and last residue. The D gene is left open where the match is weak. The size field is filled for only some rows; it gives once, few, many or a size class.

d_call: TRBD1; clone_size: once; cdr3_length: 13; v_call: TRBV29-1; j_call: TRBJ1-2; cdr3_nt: TGCAGCGTTGAAGGACAGGGGAGAAGTGGCTACACCTTC; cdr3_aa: CSVEGQGRSGYTF
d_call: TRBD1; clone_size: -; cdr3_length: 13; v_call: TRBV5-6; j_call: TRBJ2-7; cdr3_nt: TGTGCCAGCAGAATTCAGGGGGCGTGGGAGCAGTACTTC; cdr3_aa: CASRIQGAWEQYF
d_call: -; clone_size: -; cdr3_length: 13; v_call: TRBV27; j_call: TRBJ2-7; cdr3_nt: TGTGCCAGCAGTTTATGGGGCCCCTACGAGCAGTACTTC; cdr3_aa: CASSLWGPYEQYF
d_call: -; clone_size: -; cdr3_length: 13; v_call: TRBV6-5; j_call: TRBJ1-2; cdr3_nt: TGTGCCAGCAGTCCTCGGACAAGCTATGGCTACACCTTC; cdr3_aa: CASSPRTSYGYTF
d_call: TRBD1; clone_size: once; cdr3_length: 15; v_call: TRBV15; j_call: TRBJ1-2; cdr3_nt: TGTGCCACCAGCAGAGGTGGGGGACAGGACTATGGCTACACCTTC; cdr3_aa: CATSRGGGQDYGYTF
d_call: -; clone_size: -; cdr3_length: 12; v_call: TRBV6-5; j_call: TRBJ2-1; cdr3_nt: TGTGCCAGCACCACAATTTACAATGAGCAGTTCTTC; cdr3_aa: CASTTIYNEQFF
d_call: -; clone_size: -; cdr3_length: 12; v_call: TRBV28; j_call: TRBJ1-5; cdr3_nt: TGTGCCAGTGAAAGTAGCAATCAGCCCCAGCATTTT; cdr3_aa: CASESSNQPQHF
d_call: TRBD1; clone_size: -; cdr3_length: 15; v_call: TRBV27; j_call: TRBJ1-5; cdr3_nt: TGTGCCAGCAGTTCGACAGGGTTGGGGAATCAGCCCCAGCATTTT; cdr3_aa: CASSSTGLGNQPQHF
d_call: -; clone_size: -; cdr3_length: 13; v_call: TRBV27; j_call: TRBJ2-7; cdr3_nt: TGTGCCAGCAGTTTAAGGCAAGCCTACGAGCAGTACTTC; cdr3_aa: CASSLRQAYEQYF
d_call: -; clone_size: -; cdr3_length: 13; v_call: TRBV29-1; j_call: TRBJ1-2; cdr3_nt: TGCAGCGTTGAAGATCTTGTCACCCATGGCTACACCTTC; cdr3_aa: CSVEDLVTHGYTF
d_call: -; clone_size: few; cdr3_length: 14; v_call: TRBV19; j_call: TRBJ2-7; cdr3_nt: TGTGCCAGTAGTATCCAAGCGGGTACCTACGAGCAGTACTTC; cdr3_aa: CASSIQAGTYEQYF
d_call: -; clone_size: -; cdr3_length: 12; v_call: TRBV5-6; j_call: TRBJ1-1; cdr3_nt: TGTGCCAGCAGTATGGGGCTCACTGAAGCTTTCTTT; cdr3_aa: CASSMGLTEAFF
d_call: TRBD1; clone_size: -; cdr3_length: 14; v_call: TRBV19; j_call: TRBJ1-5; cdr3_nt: TGTGCCAGTAGCCTTACAGGGGGCAATCAGCCCCAGCATTTT; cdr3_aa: CASSLTGGNQPQHF
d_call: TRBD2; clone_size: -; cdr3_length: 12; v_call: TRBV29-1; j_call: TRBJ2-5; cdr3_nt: TGCAGCGTTAATCCCGGGGGGGAGACCCAGTACTTC; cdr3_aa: CSVNPGGETQYF
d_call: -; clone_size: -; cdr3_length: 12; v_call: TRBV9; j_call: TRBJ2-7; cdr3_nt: TGTGCCAGCAGCCCGTTGAGTGGGGAGCAGTACTTC; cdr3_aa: CASSPLSGEQYF
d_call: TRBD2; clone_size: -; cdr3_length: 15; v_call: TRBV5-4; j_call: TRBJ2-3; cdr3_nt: TGTGCCAGCAGCGGAGCGGGACGACCGGAAGATACGCAGTATTTT; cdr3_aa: CASSGAGRPEDTQYF
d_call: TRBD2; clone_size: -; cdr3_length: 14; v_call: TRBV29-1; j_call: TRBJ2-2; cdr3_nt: TGCAGCGTGGTACTAGCGGTCGACACCGGGGAGCTGTTTTTT; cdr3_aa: CSVVLAVDTGELFF
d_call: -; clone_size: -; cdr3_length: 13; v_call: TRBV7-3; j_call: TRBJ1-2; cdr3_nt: TGTGCCAGCAGCTTACACCCCGGGCCCGGCTACACCTTC; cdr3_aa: CASSLHPGPGYTF
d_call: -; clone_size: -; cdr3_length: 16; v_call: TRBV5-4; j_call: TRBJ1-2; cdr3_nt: TGTGCCAGCAGCCGACGGGCGGCAGGGGTTTACTATGGCTACACCTTC; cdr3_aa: CASSRRAAGVYYGYTF
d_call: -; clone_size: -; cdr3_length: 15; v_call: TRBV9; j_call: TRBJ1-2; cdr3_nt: TGTGCCAGCAGCGTAGACCCCACAGGGAACTATGGCTACACCTTC; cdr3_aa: CASSVDPTGNYGYTF
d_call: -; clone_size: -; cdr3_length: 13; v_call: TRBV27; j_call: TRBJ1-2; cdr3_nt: TGTGCCAGCAGTTTATCGTCTAACTATGGCTACACCTTC; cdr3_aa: CASSLSSNYGYTF
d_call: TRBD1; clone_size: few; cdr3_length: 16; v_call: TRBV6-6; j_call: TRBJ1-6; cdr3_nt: TGTGCCAGCAGTCACCGGGACAGGGGCTATAATTCACCCCTCCACTTT; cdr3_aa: CASSHRDRGYNSPLHF
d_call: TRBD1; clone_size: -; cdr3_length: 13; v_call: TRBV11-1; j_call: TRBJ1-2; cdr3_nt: TGTGCCAGCAGCTTTACAGGGGAGTATGGCTACACCTTC; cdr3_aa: CASSFTGEYGYTF
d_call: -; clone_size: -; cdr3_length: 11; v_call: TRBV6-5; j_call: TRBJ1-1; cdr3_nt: TGTGCCAGCAGTGGGGTGGTTGAAGCTTTCTTT; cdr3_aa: CASSGVVEAFF
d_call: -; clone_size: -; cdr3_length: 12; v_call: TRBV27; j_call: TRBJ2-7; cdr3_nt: TGTGCCAGCAGTACCTACAGCTACGAGCAGTACTTC; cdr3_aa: CASSTYSYEQYF
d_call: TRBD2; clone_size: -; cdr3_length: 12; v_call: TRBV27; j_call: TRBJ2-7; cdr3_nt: TGTGCCAGCAGTATGGGGGGGGGCGAGCAGTACTTC; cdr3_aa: CASSMGGGEQYF
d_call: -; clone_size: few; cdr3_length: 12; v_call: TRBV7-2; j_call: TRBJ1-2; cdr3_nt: TGTGCCAGCAGCCTGGACAGCTATGGCTACACCTTC; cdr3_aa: CASSLDSYGYTF
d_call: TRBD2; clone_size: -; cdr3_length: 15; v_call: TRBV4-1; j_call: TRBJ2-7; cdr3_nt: TGCGCCAGCAGCCAAGCTGCGGGAGTAACGTACGAGCAGTACTTC; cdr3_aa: CASSQAAGVTYEQYF
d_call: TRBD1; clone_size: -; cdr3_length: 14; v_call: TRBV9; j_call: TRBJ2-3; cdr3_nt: TGTGCCAGCAGCGTAAATACAGGGGGCGATACGCAGTATTTT; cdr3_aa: CASSVNTGGDTQYF
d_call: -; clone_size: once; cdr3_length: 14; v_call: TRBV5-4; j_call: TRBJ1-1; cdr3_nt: TGTGCCAGCAGCTTGGCTCGGGTGAACACTGAAGCTTTCTTT; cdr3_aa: CASSLARVNTEAFF
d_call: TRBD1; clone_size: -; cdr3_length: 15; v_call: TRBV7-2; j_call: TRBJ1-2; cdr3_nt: TGTGCCAGCAGCTCACCGGGACAGGGGATTTCGGGCTACACCTTC; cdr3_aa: CASSSPGQGISGYTF
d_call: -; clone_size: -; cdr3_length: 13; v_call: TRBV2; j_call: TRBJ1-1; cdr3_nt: TGTGCCAGCAGGGCAGGCAGGAACACTGAAGCTTTCTTT; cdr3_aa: CASRAGRNTEAFF
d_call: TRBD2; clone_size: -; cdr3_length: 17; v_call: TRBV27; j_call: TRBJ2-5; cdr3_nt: TGTGCCAGCAGTTTATCGCCCCTGTGGGGGAGGGTAGAGACCCAGTACTTC; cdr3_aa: CASSLSPLWGRVETQYF
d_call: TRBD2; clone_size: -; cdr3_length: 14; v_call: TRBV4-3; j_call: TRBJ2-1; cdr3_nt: TGCGCCAGCAGCCATCGGACTAGCGGCTATGAGCAGTTCTTC; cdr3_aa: CASSHRTSGYEQFF
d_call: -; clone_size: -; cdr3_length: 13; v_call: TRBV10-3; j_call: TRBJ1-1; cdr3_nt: TGTGCCATCAGTGGGTCGGGCAACACTGAAGCTTTCTTT; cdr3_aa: CAISGSGNTEAFF
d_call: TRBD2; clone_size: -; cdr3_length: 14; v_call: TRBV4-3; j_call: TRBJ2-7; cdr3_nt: TGCGCCAGCAGCCACCGCGGGACTAGCTCCGAGCAGTACTTC; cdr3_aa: CASSHRGTSSEQYF
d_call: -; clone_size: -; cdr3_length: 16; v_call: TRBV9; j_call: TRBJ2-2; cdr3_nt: TGTGCCAGCAGCGTAGGACTGTCCGCGAACACCGGGGAGCTGTTTTTT; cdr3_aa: CASSVGLSANTGELFF
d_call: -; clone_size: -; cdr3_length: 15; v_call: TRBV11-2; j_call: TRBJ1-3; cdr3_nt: TGTGCCAGCAGCTTCTTACAGGGAACTGGAAACACCATATATTTT; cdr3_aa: CASSFLQGTGNTIYF
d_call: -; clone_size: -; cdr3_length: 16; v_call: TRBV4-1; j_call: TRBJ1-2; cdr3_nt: TGCGCCAGCAGCCAAGATCTCTCCGGGGGGAGCTATGGCTACACCTTC; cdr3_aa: CASSQDLSGGSYGYTF
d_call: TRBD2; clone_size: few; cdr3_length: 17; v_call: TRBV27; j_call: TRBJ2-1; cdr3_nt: TGTGCCAGCAGCACCCTCGGGACTAGCGGGAGGTGGAATGAGCAGTTCTTC; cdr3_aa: CASSTLGTSGRWNEQFF
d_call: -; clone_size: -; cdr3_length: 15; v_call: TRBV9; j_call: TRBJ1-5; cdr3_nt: TGTGCCAGCAGCGTGGCGGGACACGAGGCTCAGCCCCAGCATTTT; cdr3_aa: CASSVAGHEAQPQHF
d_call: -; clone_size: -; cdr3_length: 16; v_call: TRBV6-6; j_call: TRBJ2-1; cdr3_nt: TGTGCCAGCAGTCAAAAGGGGCCTAGTTGGTACAATGAGCAGTTCTTC; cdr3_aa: CASSQKGPSWYNEQFF
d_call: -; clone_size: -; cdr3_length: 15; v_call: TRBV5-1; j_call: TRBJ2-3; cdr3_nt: TGCGCCAGCAGCCCCTGGAGGGGAAATACAGATACGCAGTATTTT; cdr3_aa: CASSPWRGNTDTQYF
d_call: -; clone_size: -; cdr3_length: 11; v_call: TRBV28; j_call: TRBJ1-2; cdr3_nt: TGTGCCAGCAGTTTCCACCTAGGCTACACCTTC; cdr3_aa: CASSFHLGYTF
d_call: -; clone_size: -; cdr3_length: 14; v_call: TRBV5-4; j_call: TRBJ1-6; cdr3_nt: TGTGCCACCTCTTACCGGGGGGCGAATTCACCCCTCCACTTT; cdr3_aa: CATSYRGANSPLHF
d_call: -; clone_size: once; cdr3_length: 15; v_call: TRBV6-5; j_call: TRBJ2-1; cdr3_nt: TGTGCCAGCAAGGGGACACCATCCCCCTACAATGAGCAGTTCTTC; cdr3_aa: CASKGTPSPYNEQFF
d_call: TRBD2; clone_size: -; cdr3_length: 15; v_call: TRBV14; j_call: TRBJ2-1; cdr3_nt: TGTGCCAGCAGCCAGGGGTTGGCGGGGGGGGCCTCATTGTTCTTC; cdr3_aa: CASSQGLAGGASLFF
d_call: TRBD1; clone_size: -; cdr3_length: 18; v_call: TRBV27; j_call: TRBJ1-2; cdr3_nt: TGTGCCAGCCGGGGGACCCATAGCGACAGGGGGCCTAACTATGGCTACACCTTC; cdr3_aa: CASRGTHSDRGPNYGYTF
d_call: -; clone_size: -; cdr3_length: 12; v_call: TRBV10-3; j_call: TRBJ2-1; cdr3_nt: TGTGCCTCCCGGGGAGTCTACAATGAGCAGTTCTTC; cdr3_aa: CASRGVYNEQFF
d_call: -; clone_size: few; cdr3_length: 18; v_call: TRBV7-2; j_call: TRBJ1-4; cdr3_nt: TGTGCCAGCAGCTTAGCGGTTTCGGGTAGACGGACTAATGAAAAACTGTTTTTT; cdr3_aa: CASSLAVSGRRTNEKLFF
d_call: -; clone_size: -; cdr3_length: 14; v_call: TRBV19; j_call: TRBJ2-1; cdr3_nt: TGTGCCAGTAGTACGGGGGAGGTGCACAATGAGCAGTTCTTC; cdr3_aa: CASSTGEVHNEQFF
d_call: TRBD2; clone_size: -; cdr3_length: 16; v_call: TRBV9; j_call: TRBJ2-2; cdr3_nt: TGTGCCAGCAGCGTGGGACTAGCGGGGAACACCGGGGAGCTGTTTTTT; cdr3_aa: CASSVGLAGNTGELFF
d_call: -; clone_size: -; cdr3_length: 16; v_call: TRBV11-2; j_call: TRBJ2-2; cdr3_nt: TGTGCCAGCAGCTTATCTATAGGCTTAAACACCGGGGAGCTGTTTTTT; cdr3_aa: CASSLSIGLNTGELFF